Listed below are T cell receptor beta chains from one sample, sequenced in a study of response to subunit inactivated influenza vaccine. Via MiXCR, TCRdb re-called the RT-PCR reads, giving one row per CDR3 protein. Counted here are hundreds of thousands of distinct CDR3 sequences, about 14% occurring once; the ten biggest clones make up about 7.4%. This specimen was PBMCs from blood, taken less than 15 days before vaccination. The receptors here all came from a man between 45 and 60 years old who received an inactivated influenza vaccine. CDR3s include the opening cysteine and the closing phenylalanine or tryptophan. Fields, in order: CDR3 DNA, CDR3 protein, V gene, clone size, J gene, D gene. The D gene is left open where the match is weak. Size tells how often a clone was seen (once, few, many) or the class of an expanded clone, and some rows leave it out.

TGCGCCAGTACTCCGGGGACTAGCGGGGAGACAGATACGCAGTATTTT CASTPGTSGETDTQYF TRBV10-1 NA TRBJ2-3 TRBD2
TGTGCCAGCAGCACCCTTAGCGGGGGGGCCGGGGAGCAGTTCTTC CASSTLSGGAGEQFF TRBV9 few TRBJ2-1 TRBD2
TGTGCCAGCAGCTTCGGGGCTAGCGGGTCAAAGACCCAGTACTTC CASSFGASGSKTQYF TRBV7-9 NA TRBJ2-5 TRBD2
TGTGCCAGCAGCAGCGACAGGACCGACTGCTCCTACGAGCAGTACTTC CASSSDRTDCSYEQYF TRBV21-1 few TRBJ2-7 NA
TGTGCCAGCAGTTTAGAGGTGTACAATGAGCAGTTCTTC CASSLEVYNEQFF TRBV12-3/TRBV12-4 many TRBJ2-1 NA
TGTGCTAGCAGCTCCGGACTAGCGGGGCCTCAAGAGACCCAGTACTTC CASSSGLAGPQETQYF TRBV7-7 NA TRBJ2-5 TRBD2
TGTGCCAGCTCACCACTTTACATGCCCTCCTACGAGCAGTACTTC CASSPLYMPSYEQYF TRBV18 NA TRBJ2-7 NA
TGTGCCAGCAGCTTAGCGTCCACTCTTGCAACAGATACGCAGTATTTT CASSLASTLATDTQYF TRBV7-9 few TRBJ2-3 NA
TGCAGTGCTAGAAGAGGGGGGCCCTCCTCCTACAATGAGCAGTTCTTC CSARRGGPSSYNEQFF TRBV20-1 many TRBJ2-1 NA
TGTGCCAGCAGTTTACAACAGGGAGGCAATGAGCAGTTCTTC CASSLQQGGNEQFF TRBV12-3/TRBV12-4 few TRBJ2-1 NA
TGTGCCAGCAGCTTAGCGCTTGAGACCCAGTACTTC CASSLALETQYF TRBV7-6 many TRBJ2-5 NA
TGTGCCATCTCGGACAGGACGAACACCGGGGAGCTGTTTTTT CAISDRTNTGELFF TRBV10-3 many TRBJ2-2 TRBD1
TGTGCCAGCAGCTTAGATCGCGGGCCTATCGGCGGGGAGCTGTTTTTT CASSLDRGPIGGELFF TRBV11-2 few TRBJ2-2 NA
TGTGCCAGCAGGTGGACAGGGGCCTACACCGGGGAGCTGTTTTTT CASRWTGAYTGELFF TRBV12-3/TRBV12-4 NA TRBJ2-2 TRBD1
TGTGCCAGCAGGGGCGGGGGAGCGGGAGGGCCGAGGGAGCAGTACTTC CASRGGGAGGPREQYF TRBV25-1 NA TRBJ2-7 TRBD2
TGCAGTGCTAGCGCCGGGAGCGGGGGCAATGAGCAGTTCTTC CSASAGSGGNEQFF TRBV20-1 NA TRBJ2-1 TRBD2
TGTGCCAGCAGTAGGAGACTAGCGGGAGGGAAGGGCTACAATGAGCAGTTCTTC CASSRRLAGGKGYNEQFF TRBV6-2/TRBV6-3 NA TRBJ2-1 TRBD2
TGTGCCAGCAGCTCTAAACTAGCGGGGGGGCTCAATGAGCAGTTCTTC CASSSKLAGGLNEQFF TRBV7-9 few TRBJ2-1 TRBD2
TGCAGTGCTAGAGGGCCACGGGGAAGTGGGGAGCAGTTCTTC CSARGPRGSGEQFF TRBV20-1 NA TRBJ2-1 NA
TGTGCCTCCCAGGGGGGGGCGAACACTGAAGCTTTCTTT CASQGGANTEAFF TRBV7-9 few TRBJ1-1 TRBD1
TGTGCCAGCTCAAGCCAGGGGATAGGCTATGGCTACACCTTC CASSSQGIGYGYTF TRBV2 NA TRBJ1-2 NA
TGCAGCGTTGCCCGGCAGGCTGATGGGGCCCAGTACTTC CSVARQADGAQYF TRBV29-1 NA TRBJ2-5 NA
TGCGCCAGCAGCCTGTCCCCGGGAGGGGGGACCGGGGAGCTGTTTTTT CASSLSPGGGTGELFF TRBV4-3 once TRBJ2-2 TRBD2
TGTGCCAGCAGCCAACAGGGGGGGAACAATCAGCCCCAGCATTTT CASSQQGGNNQPQHF TRBV11-2 many TRBJ1-5 TRBD1
TGTGCCAGCAGCTACAGCGGGACTACCGTCAGAAACAAGAGGCTCGAGCAGTACTTC CASSYSGTTVRNKRLEQYF TRBV13 few TRBJ2-7 TRBD2
TGTGCCAGCAGCGTAGCGGGGGCAGGCGAGCAGTTCTTC CASSVAGAGEQFF TRBV9 few TRBJ2-1 NA
TGTGCCAGCAGTTTAGGGACAGGTGATACCTACGAGCAGTACTTC CASSLGTGDTYEQYF TRBV27 NA TRBJ2-7 TRBD1
TGTGCCATCACCAAAGCGGGGAGCCCTAGCACAGATACGCAGTATTTT CAITKAGSPSTDTQYF TRBV10-3 NA TRBJ2-3 TRBD2
TGTGCCAGCAGTAAAACCGGGACAAAGACTTACAATGAGCAGTTCTTC CASSKTGTKTYNEQFF TRBV5-5 many TRBJ2-1 NA
TGTGCCAGCAGTTACGGGGGGCGGGGGCCCTACGAGCAGTACTTC CASSYGGRGPYEQYF TRBV6-5 few TRBJ2-7 NA
TGCAGCGTGGGGCTAAGACAGGGGCAGACCCAGTACTTC CSVGLRQGQTQYF TRBV29-1 many TRBJ2-5 TRBD1
TGTGCCAGCAGCGTAACTAGCGGGAGAGCAGATACGCAGTATTTT CASSVTSGRADTQYF TRBV7-9 NA TRBJ2-3 TRBD2
TGCAGCGCTGGGACTAGCGGGAGCTTGGGCACAGATACGCAGTATTTT CSAGTSGSLGTDTQYF TRBV29-1 few TRBJ2-3 TRBD2
TGTGCCAGCAGTGGGACTAGCGGCACGGATGAGCAGTTCTTC CASSGTSGTDEQFF TRBV12-3/TRBV12-4 NA TRBJ2-1 TRBD2
TGCGCCAGCAGCCAAGAAACCTGGACAGGGCTAAACATTCAGTACTTC CASSQETWTGLNIQYF TRBV4-1 NA TRBJ2-4 TRBD1
TGCAGTGCTAGAGATGGGACAGGGACAGATACGCAGTATTTT CSARDGTGTDTQYF TRBV20-1 NA TRBJ2-3 TRBD1
TGTGCCAGCAGCCCAGGGTCAGGTAGCAATCAGCCCCAGCATTTT CASSPGSGSNQPQHF TRBV7-8 many TRBJ1-5 NA
TGTGCCAGCAGCCAGGACAGGGTCGTGACAGATACGCAGTATTTT CASSQDRVVTDTQYF TRBV5-5 NA TRBJ2-3 TRBD1
TGTGCCAGCAGACCTAACAGGGGGCCAAACACTGAAGCTTTCTTT CASRPNRGPNTEAFF TRBV3-1 NA TRBJ1-1 TRBD1
TGTGCCAGCAGGAGAGGCGATCAGCCCCAGCATTTT CASRRGDQPQHF TRBV12-3/TRBV12-4 many TRBJ1-5 NA
TGTGCCATCACGCCAGAGGCCTACAATGAGCAGTTCTTC CAITPEAYNEQFF TRBV10-3 NA TRBJ2-1 NA
TGCGCCAGCAGCTTACTCGGTCCGGGGGCATACACTGAAGCTTTCTTT CASSLLGPGAYTEAFF TRBV5-1 few TRBJ1-1 NA
TGTGCCAGCAGAACCCAGTACACTGAAGCTTTCTTT CASRTQYTEAFF TRBV6-2/TRBV6-3 few TRBJ1-1 NA
TGTGCCAGCTCTTGGGCGGGTGAAGTTCAGCCCCAGCATTTT CASSWAGEVQPQHF TRBV28 few TRBJ1-5 NA
TGTGCCAGCAGCGCACACATGGCACCTGGGGATGGCTACACCTTC CASSAHMAPGDGYTF TRBV9 few TRBJ1-2 NA
TGCGCCAGCAGCCAAGAATATCCGGGGAACAATTCACCCCTCCACTTT CASSQEYPGNNSPLHF TRBV4-3 NA TRBJ1-6 NA
TGCAGTGCTAGACCCCCTAGCGGAGCCCTTATGTGGTATTTT CSARPPSGALMWYF TRBV20-1 medium-sized TRBJ2-3 TRBD2
TGTGCCAGCAGCACCGGAGAGACTAGCGGACAAGAGACCCAGTACTTC CASSTGETSGQETQYF TRBV9 NA TRBJ2-5 TRBD2